This T cell receptor (beta chain) was identified in a study of early T cells in non-severe SARS-CoV-2 infection. Between the trimmed V and J ends, which lost 1 base and 7 bases, there was a span of 12 bases. There are 14 residues in the CDR3. Germline loops: CDR1 LGHDT, CDR2 YNNKEL (reference sequence). Attachment of unique molecular identifiers to individual cDNA molecules was performed. In TCRdb, the 5' RACE reads were re-called with MiXCR into one record per CDR3 protein. The sample lists 55,000 to 75,000 distinct CDR3 sequences, about 12% occurring once. This TCR was recovered from an adult who was a healthcare worker with PCR-confirmed SARS-CoV-2 infection or an uninfected control (not recorded which). The V gene is TRBV3-1, the J gene TRBJ2-3, with a weak D call TRBD1 (5 bases). Sequencing was done on a sample of whole blood. The CDR3 reads CASSQGPGHHTQYF. The CDR3 DNA follows: TGTGCCAGCAGCCAAGGTCCCGGACACCATACGCAGTATTTT.